The TCR beta chain described here comes from a study of CD4+ T cells in melanoma. This clone was found a few times. Its antigen remains unknown. V was cut by 6 bases and J by 3 bases, with 9 bases left in between. CDR1 is ENHRY, CDR2 SYGVKD, per germline. The CDR3 consists of 12 residues. Assay used: immunoSEQ multiplex PCR; TCRdb lists only in-frame clones, some missing. Seen here are 13,000 or so clones, 68% observed once, and the top ten hold 15% to 20%. Study observations and caveats: Reportedly, melanoma neoantigen-specific CD4+ T cells showed varied differentiation states. CD8+ T cell, macrophage and B cell function reportedly correlated with neoantigen-specific CD4+ T cells.

Sequencing was carried out using cells from a culture (not recorded whether cultured in vitro). The sequence came from a human donor with melanoma. This rearrangement joins TRBV10-3 to TRBJ2-7; D is unclear. The CDR3 spells CAISATIYEQYF. The CDR3 nucleotides read TGTGCCATCAGCGCAACGATCTACGAGCAGTACTTC.